A selection of T cell receptor beta chains follows, all from one sample in a study of T cell clonotyping in hematopoietic cell transplantation. Produced via immunoSEQ multiplex PCR; TCRdb's table is partial and in-frame only. In the table there are 5,500 to 7,000 clones, around 85% of which are singletons. The sample was peripheral blood mononuclear cells, taken 180 days after allogeneic stem cell transplant. These receptor sequences come from a female patient aged 50-59 years who had an allogeneic stem cell transplant from an unrelated donor, so the T cells may come from the graft donor. Some clones in this sample may be carry-over from other donors' samples. Both conserved end residues are part of each CDR3. D genes are given only for firm matches. Not all rows give a size; the values are once, few, many and, for expanded clones, a class.

cdr3_aa | cdr3_nt | clone_size | j_call | d_call | v_call
CASSYRGPFYEQYF | TGTGCCAGCAGTTACCGGGGGCCCTTCTACGAGCAGTACTTC | . | TRBJ2-7 | . | TRBV6-5
CASSKALSQASNQPQHF | TGTGCCAGCAGCAAAGCGCTTTCACAGGCTAGCAATCAGCCCCAGCATTTT | few | TRBJ1-5 | . | TRBV21-1
CASSLGAGGRLEQYF | TGTGCCAGCAGCTTAGGAGCGGGGGGGCGTCTCGAGCAGTACTTC | once | TRBJ2-7 | TRBD2 | TRBV7-2
CASSLAAGAENTEAFF | TGTGCCAGCAGCTTAGCGGCAGGGGCCGAGAACACTGAAGCTTTCTTT | . | TRBJ1-1 | . | TRBV7-8
CASSLTWTSATDTQYF | TGTGCCAGCAGCTTGACCTGGACTAGCGCTACAGATACGCAGTATTTT | . | TRBJ2-3 | TRBD2 | TRBV5-4
CASTKGASLFF | TGTGCCAGCACCAAGGGGGCCTCGCTGTTTTTT | . | TRBJ1-4 | TRBD1 | TRBV6-6
CASSQLWGAEQPQHF | TGTGCCAGCTCACAACTCTGGGGGGCCGAACAGCCCCAGCATTTT | . | TRBJ1-5 | . | TRBV18
CASSQGSTNYGYIF | TGCGCCAGCAGCCAGGGGTCGACTAACTATGGCTACATCTTC | . | TRBJ1-2 | . | TRBV4-1
CASSQPSGSTDTQYF | TGTGCCAGCTCACAACCTTCAGGGAGCACAGATACGCAGTATTTT | . | TRBJ2-3 | . | TRBV18
CASRGELMNTEAFF | TGCGCCAGCAGAGGGGAATTGATGAACACTGAAGCTTTCTTT | . | TRBJ1-1 | . | TRBV5-1
CASSSTGGAETQYF | TGTGCCAGCAGCTCGACAGGGGGCGCGGAGACCCAGTACTTC | . | TRBJ2-5 | TRBD1 | TRBV5-6